This TCR beta chain appears in the sequencing data of a study of T-cell reconstitution after alpha-beta-depleted transplantation in children. Germline lookup yields CDR1 SQVTM and CDR2 ANQGSEA. The CDR3 covers 15 residues. V gave up 4 bases and J gave up 6 bases; unmatched junction bases: 11. A TCRbeta library incorporating unique molecular identifiers was prepared. TCRdb itself ran the PCR reads through MiXCR, one entry per CDR3 protein. The sample has fewer than 400,000 distinct CDR3 sequences, over 20% seen once. The sequence was collected from a human donor who donated a stem cell graft to a child with acute myeloid leukemia. V gene TRBV29-1 combines with J gene TRBJ2-3, with 9 positions matching TRBD2. The sample here was PBMCs from the stem cell graft donor, taken from the stem cell graft. CDR3: CSVGVGGRARDTQYF. In nucleotides, the CDR3 is TGCAGCGTTGGTGTTGGCGGGAGGGCCAGGGATACGCAGTATTTT.